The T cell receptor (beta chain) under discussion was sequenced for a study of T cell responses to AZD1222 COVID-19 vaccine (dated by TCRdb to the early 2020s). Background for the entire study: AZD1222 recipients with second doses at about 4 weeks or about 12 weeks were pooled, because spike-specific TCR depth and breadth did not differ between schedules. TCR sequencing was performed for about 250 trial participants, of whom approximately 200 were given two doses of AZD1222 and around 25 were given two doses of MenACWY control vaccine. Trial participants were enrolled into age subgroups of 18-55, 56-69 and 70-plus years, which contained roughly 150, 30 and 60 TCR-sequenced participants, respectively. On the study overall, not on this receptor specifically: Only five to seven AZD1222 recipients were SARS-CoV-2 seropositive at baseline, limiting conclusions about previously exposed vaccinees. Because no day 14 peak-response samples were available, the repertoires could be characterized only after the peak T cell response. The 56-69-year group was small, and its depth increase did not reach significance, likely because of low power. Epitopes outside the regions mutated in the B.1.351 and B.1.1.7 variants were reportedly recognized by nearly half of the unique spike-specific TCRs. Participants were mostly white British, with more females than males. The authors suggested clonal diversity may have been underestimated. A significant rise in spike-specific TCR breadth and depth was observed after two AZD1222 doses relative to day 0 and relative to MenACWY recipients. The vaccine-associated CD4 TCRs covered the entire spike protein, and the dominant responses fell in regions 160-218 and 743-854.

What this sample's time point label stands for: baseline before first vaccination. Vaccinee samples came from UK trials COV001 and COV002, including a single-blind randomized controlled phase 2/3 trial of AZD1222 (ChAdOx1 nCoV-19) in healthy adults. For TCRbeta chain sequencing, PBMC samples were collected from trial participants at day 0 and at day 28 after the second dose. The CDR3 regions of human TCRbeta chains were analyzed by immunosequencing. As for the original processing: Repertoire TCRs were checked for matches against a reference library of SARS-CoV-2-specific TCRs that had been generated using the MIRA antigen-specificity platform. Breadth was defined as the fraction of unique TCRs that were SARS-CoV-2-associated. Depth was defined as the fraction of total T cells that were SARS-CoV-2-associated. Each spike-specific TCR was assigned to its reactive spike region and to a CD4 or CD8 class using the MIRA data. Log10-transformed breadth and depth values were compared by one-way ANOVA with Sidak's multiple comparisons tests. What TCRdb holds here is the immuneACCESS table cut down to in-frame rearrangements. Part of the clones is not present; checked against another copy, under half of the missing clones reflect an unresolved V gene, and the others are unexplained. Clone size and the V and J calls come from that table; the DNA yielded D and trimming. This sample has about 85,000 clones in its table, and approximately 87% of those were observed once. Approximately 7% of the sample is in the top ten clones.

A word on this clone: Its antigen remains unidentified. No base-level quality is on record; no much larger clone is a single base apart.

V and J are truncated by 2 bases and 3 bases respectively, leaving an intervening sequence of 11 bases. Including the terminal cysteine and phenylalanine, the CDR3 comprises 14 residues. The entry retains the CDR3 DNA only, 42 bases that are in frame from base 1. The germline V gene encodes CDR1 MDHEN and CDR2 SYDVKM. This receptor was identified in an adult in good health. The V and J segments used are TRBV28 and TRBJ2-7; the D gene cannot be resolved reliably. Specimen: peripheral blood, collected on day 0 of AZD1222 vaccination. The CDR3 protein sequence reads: CASSLGPPLYEQYF. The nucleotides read TGTGCCAGCAGTTTAGGGCCCCCTCTCTACGAGCAGTACTTC.